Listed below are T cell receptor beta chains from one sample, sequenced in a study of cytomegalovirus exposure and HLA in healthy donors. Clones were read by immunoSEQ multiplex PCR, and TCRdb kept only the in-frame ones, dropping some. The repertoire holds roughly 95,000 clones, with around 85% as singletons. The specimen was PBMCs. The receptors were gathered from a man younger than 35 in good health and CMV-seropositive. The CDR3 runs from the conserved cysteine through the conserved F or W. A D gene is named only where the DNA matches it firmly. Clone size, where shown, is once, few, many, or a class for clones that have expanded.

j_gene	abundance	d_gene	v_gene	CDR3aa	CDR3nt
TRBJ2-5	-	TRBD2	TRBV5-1	CASSLDLAGETQYF	TGCGCCAGCAGCTTGGATCTAGCGGGAGAGACCCAGTACTTC
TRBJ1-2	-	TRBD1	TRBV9	CASSSTGGKNGYTF	TGTGCCAGCAGCTCTACAGGGGGCAAGAATGGCTACACCTTC
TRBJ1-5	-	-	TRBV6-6	CASRQGKDQPQHF	TGTGCCAGCAGGCAGGGAAAGGACCAGCCCCAGCATTTT
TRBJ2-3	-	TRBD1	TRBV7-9	CASSLDRGYSTQYF	TGTGCCAGCAGCTTGGACAGGGGGTACAGTACGCAGTATTTT
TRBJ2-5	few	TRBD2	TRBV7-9	CASSPWASGVYQETQYF	TGTGCCAGCAGCCCTTGGGCTAGCGGGGTGTACCAAGAGACCCAGTACTTC
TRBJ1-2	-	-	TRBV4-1	CASSQDLTGTFYGYTF	TGCGCCAGCAGCCAAGATTTAACAGGGACCTTTTATGGCTACACCTTC
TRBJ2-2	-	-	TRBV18	CASGPTGELFF	TGTGCCAGCGGCCCGACCGGGGAGCTGTTTTTT
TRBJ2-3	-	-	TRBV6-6	CASSYGVRDTDTQYF	TGTGCCAGCAGTTACGGGGTGAGGGACACAGATACGCAGTATTTT
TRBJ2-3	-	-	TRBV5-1	CASSWGHTTDTQYF	TGCGCCAGCAGCTGGGGACACACCACAGATACGCAGTATTTT
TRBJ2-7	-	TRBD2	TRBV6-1	CASSEVGASGSEQYF	TGTGCCAGCAGTGAAGTAGGCGCTAGCGGGAGCGAGCAGTACTTC
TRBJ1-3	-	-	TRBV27	CASSLYASRTASGNTIYF	TGTGCCAGCAGTTTATACGCCTCGAGGACAGCCTCTGGAAACACCATATATTTT
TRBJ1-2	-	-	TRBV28	CASSSMPFTYGYTF	TGTGCCAGCAGTTCCATGCCGTTTACTTATGGCTACACCTTC
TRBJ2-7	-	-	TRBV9	CASSVASATYEQYF	TGTGCCAGCAGCGTCGCTAGCGCAACCTACGAGCAGTACTTC
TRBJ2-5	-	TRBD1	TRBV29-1	CSVWTGSGETQYF	TGCAGCGTCTGGACAGGTTCCGGAGAGACCCAGTACTTC
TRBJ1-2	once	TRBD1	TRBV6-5	CASRRTGGAGYGYTF	TGTGCCAGCAGACGTACAGGGGGCGCTGGCTATGGCTACACCTTC
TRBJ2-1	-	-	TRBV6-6	CASSSLEYNEQFF	TGTGCCAGCAGCTCTCTCGAGTATAATGAGCAGTTCTTC
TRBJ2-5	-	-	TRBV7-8	CASSPWASEGMETQYF	TGTGCCAGCAGCCCCTGGGCTAGCGAGGGCATGGAGACCCAGTACTTC
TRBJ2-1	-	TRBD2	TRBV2	CASSEREINEQFF	TGTGCCAGCAGTGAGCGGGAGATCAATGAGCAGTTCTTC
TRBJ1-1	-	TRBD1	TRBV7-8	CASSLGGTGLNTEAFF	TGTGCCAGCAGCTTAGGGGGGACAGGATTGAACACTGAAGCTTTCTTT
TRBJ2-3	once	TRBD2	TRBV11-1	CASSFSGLAGPLTDTQYF	TGTGCCAGCAGCTTTTCAGGACTAGCGGGACCCCTCACAGATACGCAGTATTTT
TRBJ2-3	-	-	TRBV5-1	CASSSGQSTDTQYF	TGCGCCAGCAGCTCAGGACAGAGCACAGATACGCAGTATTTT
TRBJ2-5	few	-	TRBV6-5	CASSRRDFQETQYF	TGTGCCAGCAGCCGCCGGGACTTCCAAGAGACCCAGTACTTC
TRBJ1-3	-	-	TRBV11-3	CASSPTVSGNTIYF	TGTGCCAGCAGCCCGACAGTCTCTGGAAACACCATATATTTT
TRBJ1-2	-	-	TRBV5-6	CASSDALTGNSDGYTF	TGTGCCAGCAGCGACGCCCTTACAGGGAATAGCGATGGCTACACCTTC
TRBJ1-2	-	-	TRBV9	CASSVVEGNYGYTF	TGTGCCAGCAGCGTAGTGGAGGGGAACTATGGCTACACCTTC
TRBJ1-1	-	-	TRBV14	CASSQGRDIDMNTEAFF	TGTGCCAGCAGCCAAGGCCGGGACATAGACATGAACACTGAAGCTTTCTTT
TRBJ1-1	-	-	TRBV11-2	CASRPGIFGEAFF	TGTGCCAGCAGGCCCGGGATTTTCGGTGAAGCTTTCTTT
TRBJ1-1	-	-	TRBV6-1	CASSEGAGTEAFF	TGTGCCAGCAGTGAGGGGGCGGGCACTGAAGCTTTCTTT
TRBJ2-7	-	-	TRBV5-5	CASSFSSPIQGDYEQYF	TGTGCCAGCAGCTTTTCTTCCCCTATACAGGGTGACTACGAGCAGTACTTC
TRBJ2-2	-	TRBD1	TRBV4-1	CASSPRDSNTGELFF	TGCGCCAGCAGCCCTCGGGACAGCAACACCGGGGAGCTGTTTTTT
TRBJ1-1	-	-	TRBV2	CASSAQVANTEAFF	TGTGCCAGCAGTGCGCAGGTGGCGAACACTGAAGCTTTCTTT
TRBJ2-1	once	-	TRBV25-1	CASSDGSSYNEQFF	TGTGCCAGCAGTGATGGGAGCTCCTACAATGAGCAGTTCTTC
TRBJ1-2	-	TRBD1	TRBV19	CASISSAGGYGYTF	TGTGCCAGTATTAGTTCGGCAGGGGGCTATGGCTACACCTTC